This T cell receptor (beta chain) was recorded in a study of blood T cell repertoires in COVID-19. The table came from immunoSEQ multiplex PCR; TCRdb's copy has only in-frame clones and leaves some out. The data show a few hundred thousand clones, around nine tenths seen once. From germline, CDR1 is SGHVS and CDR2 FNYEAQ. The V and J ends lost 1 base and 6 bases respectively, with 7 bases between them. This CDR3 region has 13 residues. This sequence joins TRBV7-6 and TRBJ2-1; D not certain. This receptor was taken from an older woman with COVID-19, enrolled during active disease. The sample comprised peripheral blood. The CDR3 protein is CASSLVYGNEQFF. The CDR3 DNA reads as TGTGCCAGCAGCTTAGTTTACGGCAATGAGCAGTTCTTC.